This T cell receptor beta chain was observed in a study of cytomegalovirus exposure and HLA in healthy donors. Across the study: An early release of data contained some 80 million unique TCRs, which came from HLA-typed donors.

Germline V lookup: CDR1 MNHEY, CDR2 SVGAGI. The CDR3 covers 13 residues. Trimming left V 2 bases short and J 5 bases short, with 9 bases between. PCR was performed using 60 Vbeta and 13 Jbeta primers. Authors' data handling: In a later analysis, around 87 million unique TCR beta chains included roughly 11 million shared by two or more donors. Repertoires were generated with immunoSEQ multiplex PCR, while TCRdb's copy carries only in-frame clones and drops some. V and J calls and clone size are as listed in that table; D and trimming were resolved from the DNA. This sample carries some 180,000 clones, 73% of them seen once, and the ten largest clones take less than 2%. Study-wide results and limits: A later analysis reported that several of the most significant clusters appeared to be linked to common viral pathogens, among them Epstein-Barr virus. Later genetic work tied a missense DCLRE1C variant to beta-chain V and J trimming.

This clone is a singleton in its sample. Its antigen is undetermined. Sequenced: PBMCs. V gene TRBV6-5 combines with J gene TRBJ1-2; tentatively, D is TRBD1 (5 bases). This TCR was sampled from a young woman in good health and CMV-seronegative. The CDR3 loop reads CASSYGAGYGYTF. The CDR3 nucleotides read TGTGCCAGCAGTTACGGGGCTGGGTATGGCTACACCTTC.